Shown below are 32 T cell receptor beta chains from a single sample sequenced in a study of technical replicates of blood from several donors. Produced via immunoSEQ multiplex PCR; TCRdb's table is partial and in-frame only. The sample yields about 64,000 clones, around nine tenths seen once. Sequenced material: PBMCs. The source is a human donor in good health. Some clones in this sample may be carry-over from other donors' samples.

The J gene is TRBJ1-3, the V gene TRBV5-6; D might be TRBD1 (6 bases). Trimming stripped 0 bases from V and 2 bases from J, with 9 bases between. The CDR3 runs 15 residues. CDR1 and CDR2 (germline): SGHDT, YYEEEE. The CDR3 DNA follows: TGTGCCAGCAGCTTGGGGGGGCTCACTGGAAACACCATATATTTT. It codes for CASSLGGLTGNTIYF.

This rearrangement joins TRBV2 to TRBJ2-2; D might be TRBD1 (6 bases). V was shortened by 5 bases and J by 4 bases, with 11 bases between the two germline ends. The CDR3 has 14 residues. Germline values: CDR1 SNHLY, CDR2 FYNNEI. CDR3 coding DNA: TGTGCCAGCAGTCCGCAGGGGTCCACCGGGGAGCTGTTTTTT. As protein: CASSPQGSTGELFF.

This chain connects TRBV2 to TRBJ1-5; D gene unclear. Germline-derived CDR1 and CDR2 are SNHLY and FYNNEI. Trimming took off 8 bases at V and 0 bases at J, with 5 bases between the two ends. The CDR3 contains 12 residues. CDR3 amino acids: CASRGSNQPQHF. The CDR3 nucleotides are TGTGCCAGCCGGGGTAGCAATCAGCCCCAGCATTTT.

The chain has TRBV7-6 and TRBJ2-5; TRBD2 might be the D (5 bases). Per germline, CDR1 SGHVS and CDR2 FNYEAQ. The length of the CDR3 is 17 residues. V lost 0 bases to trimming and J lost 4 bases, with 18 bases between them. The CDR3 sequence is CASSLAYRGPFGETQYF. The CDR3 region has the DNA TGTGCCAGCAGCTTAGCTTACAGAGGGCCTTTTGGAGAGACCCAGTACTTC. The full variable domain, its missing parts supplied by reference TRBV7-6 and TRBJ2-5, is GAGVSQSPRYKVTKRGQDVALRCDPISGHVSLYWYRQALGQGPEFLTYFNYEAQQDKSGLPNDRFSAERPEGSISTLTIQRTEQRDSAMYRCASSLAYRGPFGETQYFGPGTRLLVL.

This chain joins TRBV18 and TRBJ1-2; D may be TRBD1 (6 bases). This CDR3 has 15 residues. The V and J ends lost 3 bases and 8 bases respectively, with 19 bases between them. CDR1 and CDR2 (germline): KGHSH, LQKENI. CDR3 amino acids: CASSPGTGNTRGYTF. CDR3 sequence (DNA): TGTGCCAGCTCACCGGGAACAGGGAATACTCGCGGCTACACCTTC.

The chain employs TRBV6-5 and TRBJ1-1; tentatively, D is TRBD1 (6 bases). CDR3 length: 12 amino acids. V was cut by 7 bases and J by 6 bases, with 12 bases left in between. Germline-derived CDR1 and CDR2 are MNHEY and SVGAGI. This CDR3 reads CASMRGKAEAFF. In DNA, the CDR3 is TGTGCCAGCATGAGGGGGAAGGCTGAAGCTTTCTTT.

The V gene is TRBV19, the J gene TRBJ1-2; D uncertain. V was cut by 5 bases and J by 8 bases, with 15 bases left in between. Germline V CDR1 and CDR2: LNHDA, SQIVND (reference sequence). This CDR3 has 13 amino acids. The CDR3 DNA is TGTGCCAGTAGTGCCGGGTATACTCGGGGCTACACCTTC. Protein product: CASSAGYTRGYTF. The full variable domain, completed using reference TRBV19 and TRBJ1-2, is DGGITQSPKYLFRKEGQNVTLSCEQNLNHDAMYWYRQDPGQGLRLIYYSQIVNDFQKGDIAEGYSVSREKKESFPLTVTSAQKNPTAFYLCASSAGYTRGYTFGSGTRLTVV.

The rearrangement joins TRBV4-3 to TRBJ1-2; 10 nucleotides agree with TRBD1. Germline assignment: CDR1 LGHNA and CDR2 YSLEER. The J segment lost 5 bases and the V segment lost 3 bases, leaving 6 bases of the junction unmatched. The CDR3 spans 15 residues. CDR3 loop: CASSQDRGSRYGYTF. The DNA of the CDR3 is TGCGCCAGCAGCCAGGACAGGGGGAGTCGTTATGGCTACACCTTC.

This clone has just a few counts. This sequence joins TRBV19 and TRBJ2-2; 13 nucleotides align to TRBD2. Trimming at V came to 8 bases and at J to 7 bases, leaving 7 bases not matched to a gene. Germline V lookup: CDR1 LNHDA, CDR2 SQIVND (reference sequence). The CDR3 totals 15 residues. CDR3 nucleotide sequence: TGTGCCAGTGGATGGACTAGCGGGAGTATCGGGGAGCTGTTTTTT. This translates into CASGWTSGSIGELFF.

The chain is built from TRBV18 and TRBJ1-5; TRBD1 matches 8 bases. Trimming removed 6 bases from V and 7 bases from J; junction bases left unmatched: 11. Looked up from germline, CDR1 is KGHSH and CDR2 is LQKENI. The CDR3 sequence is 15 residues long. CDR3 in DNA: TGTGCCAGCTCGTTTGCAGGGGGCATTGGGCAGCCCCAGCATTTT. It is translated as CASSFAGGIGQPQHF.

The rearrangement joins TRBV5-1 to TRBJ1-6, with 7 nucleotides matching TRBD1. CDR1 is SGHRS, CDR2 YFSETQ, per germline. V trimming: 4 bases; J trimming: 13 bases; junction bases outside the gene matches: 8. The CDR3 runs 13 residues. CDR3 coding DNA: TGCGCCAGCAGCGCGCGAACAGGGGAGCCCCTCCACTTT. Protein: CASSARTGEPLHF.

The chain recombines TRBV7-2 with TRBJ2-1; 9 bases are a match to TRBD1. The V segment lost 3 bases and the J segment 10 bases; nucleotides outside the gene matches: 13. This CDR3 spans 16 amino acids. Germline CDR1 is SGHTA and CDR2 is FQGNSA. The CDR3 loop reads CASSLAAGQGKGEQFF. Written as DNA, the CDR3 is TGTGCCAGCAGCTTGGCCGCGGGACAGGGTAAGGGGGAGCAGTTCTTC.

CDR3 sequence: CASSLSGDEKLFF. The DNA for the CDR3 is TGTGCCAGCAGCTTATCAGGGGATGAAAAACTGTTTTTT. The chain joins TRBV7-2 to TRBJ1-4; a weak D match, TRBD1 (6 bases). The V gene lost 2 bases and the J gene lost 6 bases, with 7 bases spanning the gap. The V gene's germline CDR1 is SGHTA and CDR2 FQGNSA. CDR3 length equals 13 residues.

CDR3 region: CASSSSSGGGDADTQYF. The CDR3 DNA sequence: TGTGCCAGCAGCTCTTCCTCGGGAGGGGGCGACGCAGATACGCAGTATTTT. V and J are TRBV7-2 and TRBJ2-3; D is possibly TRBD2 (8 bases). This CDR3 has 17 amino acids. The germline gives CDR1 SGHTA, CDR2 FQGNSA. The V and J ends lost 4 bases and 4 bases respectively, with 21 bases between them.

This chain connects TRBV6-1 to TRBJ2-1, with TRBD1 matching 8 bases. J was trimmed by 4 bases and V by 1 base; bases with no gene match: 3. CDR1 is MNHNS and CDR2 is SASEGT in the germline V gene. This CDR3 region has 15 residues. CDR3 protein: CASSEGQGAYNEQFF. The CDR3 region has the DNA TGTGCCAGCAGTGAAGGGCAGGGGGCTTACAATGAGCAGTTCTTC.

The rearrangement joins TRBV19 to TRBJ1-5; D not certain. The CDR3 runs 15 residues. From germline, CDR1 is LNHDA and CDR2 SQIVND (reference sequence). The V end was cut by 5 bases, the J end by 2 bases, with 13 bases between. CDR3 region: CASSAGDVGNQPQHF. CDR3 coding DNA: TGTGCCAGTAGTGCCGGGGATGTGGGCAATCAGCCCCAGCATTTT.

The chain uses TRBV25-1 and TRBJ1-1, with 7 bases lining up with TRBD1. This CDR3 has 15 amino acids. Germline CDR1 MGHDK, CDR2 SYGVNS. Germline trimming cut 4 bases from V and 5 bases from J; bases unmatched to any gene: 10. CDR3 DNA: TGTGCCAGCAGTGGCCGCCGGACAGGTGGAACTGAAGCTTTCTTT. This translates into CASSGRRTGGTEAFF. The variable domain in full, with the rest retrieved from reference TRBV25-1 and TRBJ1-1, is EADIYQTPRYLVIGTGKKITLECSQTMGHDKMYWYQQDPGMELHLIHYSYGVNSTEKGDLSSESTVSRIRTEHFPLTLESARPSHTSQYLCASSGRRTGGTEAFFGQGTRLTVV.

The V gene is TRBV21-1, the J gene TRBJ1-1; the table's D call TRBD1 went unverified against the DNA. TRBV21-1 is recorded as a pseudogene. The CDR3 length is 18 residues. The CDR3 nucleotides are TGTGCCAGCAGCAAAGTTTCGCAGGGTATATTCGGGAACACTGAAGCTTTCTTT. The encoded protein is CASSKVSQGIFGNTEAFF.

This chain uses TRBV7-6 with TRBJ2-7, with 8 bases lining up with TRBD1. The germline CDR1 and CDR2 sequences are SGHVS and FNYEAQ. There are 15 residues in the CDR3. V was pared by 0 bases and J by 4 bases, with 5 bases of the junction left unmatched. The CDR3 bases are TGTGCCAGCAGCTTAGCGCAGGGGGCGAATTACGAGCAGTACTTC. Protein: CASSLAQGANYEQYF.

The V call is TRBV7-2, the J call TRBJ1-2; D is undetermined. The germline V gene encodes CDR1 SGHTA and CDR2 FQGNSA. V gave up 1 base and J gave up 0 bases, with 12 bases separating them. CDR3 length: 16 amino acids. This CDR3 is CASSLGFQEANYGYTF. In nucleotides, the CDR3 is TGTGCCAGCAGCTTAGGATTCCAGGAGGCTAACTATGGCTACACCTTC.

This clone was found a few times. This chain uses TRBV19 with TRBJ2-5, with TRBD2 as a possible D gene (5 bases). The CDR3 runs 14 residues. V shed 7 bases and J shed 6 bases, with 18 bases lying between them. Germline V gives CDR1 LNHDA, CDR2 SQIVND (reference sequence). The CDR3 DNA sequence: TGTGCCAGTACAAATGAACCGGGGAGTCAGACCCAGTACTTC. Translated: CASTNEPGSQTQYF.

The CDR3 DNA reads TGTGCCAGCAGCCTCGGGACAGTCGCTGGAAACACCATATATTTT. Protein: CASSLGTVAGNTIYF. The chain carries TRBV7-9 and TRBJ1-3; 7 bases are shared with TRBD1. The CDR3 extends over 15 amino acids. Unmatched junction bases numbered 6, after V lost 5 bases and J lost 2 bases. Germline V gene lookup returns CDR1 SEHNR and CDR2 FQNEAQ (reference sequence).

The CDR3 region is CASSGNRDSHFSEQFF. The CDR3 coding sequence is TGTGCCAGCAGCGGCAACCGGGACAGCCACTTCAGCGAGCAGTTCTTC. The J gene is TRBJ2-1, the V gene TRBV21-1; the D segment call TRBD1 is taken from the table without a DNA check. TRBV21-1 represents a pseudogene. The CDR3 spans 16 residues.

V usage is TRBV7-8 and J usage is TRBJ2-2; D is unresolved. CDR1 and CDR2 (germline): SGHVS, FQNEAQ. V was clipped by 2 bases and J by 7 bases, with 14 bases between them. The CDR3 is made up of 15 amino acids. CDR3 sequence (DNA): TGTGCCAGCAGCTTACTGAGTCAGGTGATCGGGGAGCTGTTTTTT. This sequence encodes CASSLLSQVIGELFF.

The CDR3 DNA reads as TGTGCCAGCAGTGAAGAGGGACAGGTCTATGGCTACACCTTC. It is translated as CASSEEGQVYGYTF. The chain employs TRBV6-1 and TRBJ1-2, with 8 bases lining up with TRBD1. The CDR3 contains 14 residues. CDR1 is MNHNS, CDR2 SASEGT, per germline. J gave up 4 bases and V 1 base, and 2 bases lay outside the gene matches.

A note on this clone: Because it lacks the conserved phenylalanine or tryptophan at the end, this CDR3 is likely a read error. No DNA is shown, since the ends of the CDR3 on it are uncertain; the CDR3 is the one TCRdb lists. V and J are TRBV20-1 and TRBJ2-7; the DNA was not used to check the table's D call, TRBD1. In germline, CDR1 is DFQATT, CDR2 SNEGSKA (reference sequence). The CDR3 region is 9 residues in length, termini included. The CDR3 sequence: CSAPRAFPG.

The chain combines TRBV7-9 with TRBJ2-7; perhaps TRBD2 as D (6 bases). Per germline, CDR1 SEHNR and CDR2 FQNEAQ (reference sequence). The V and J ends lost 1 base and 1 base respectively, with 11 bases between them. CDR3 length: 15 residues. CDR3 in DNA: TGTGCCAGCAGCTTAGGGTCTGGAGGGTCCTACGAGCAGTACTTC. It yields the protein CASSLGSGGSYEQYF. The complete variable domain, with remaining parts taken from reference TRBV7-9 and TRBJ2-7, reads DTGVSQNPRHKITKRGQNVTFRCDPISEHNRLYWYRQTLGQGPEFLTYFQNEAQLEKSRLLSDRFSAERPKGSFSTLEIQRTEQGDSAMYLCASSLGSGGSYEQYFGPGTRLTVT.

The V and J genes are TRBV6-6 and TRBJ2-1; the match to TRBD2 covers 7 bases. The CDR3 runs to 15 residues. V gave up 6 bases and J gave up 4 bases; unmatched junction bases: 9. CDR1 MNHNY and CDR2 SVGAGI come from the germline V gene (reference sequence). The CDR3 spells CASSPGSGQYNEQFF. Here the CDR3 DNA reads TGTGCCAGCAGCCCCGGTAGCGGGCAATACAATGAGCAGTTCTTC.

The sample holds one count of this clone. V gene TRBV5-1 combines with J gene TRBJ2-3; 8 bases map to TRBD2. The germline V gene has CDR1 SGHRS and CDR2 YFSETQ. The CDR3 is made up of 14 amino acids. After removal of 6 bases from V and 5 bases from J, the junction contained 8 bases not matched to a gene. CDR3 loop: CASTTGGLRDTQYF. The CDR3 coding sequence is TGCGCCAGCACCACGGGGGGGCTAAGAGATACGCAGTATTTT.

Here the CDR3 DNA reads TGTGCCAGCAGCTTTTTTCAAGTGGCACCAATTCCCTACGAGCAGTACTTC. Its protein product is CASSFFQVAPIPYEQYF. The J gene is TRBJ2-7, the V gene TRBV5-6; D unclear. The germline V and J ends were trimmed by 2 bases and 2 bases, with 20 bases remaining between them. The CDR3 consists of 17 residues. CDR1 and CDR2 (germline): SGHDT, YYEEEE.

In its sample, this clone was seen a few times. V and J are TRBV4-3 and TRBJ2-1, with a weak D call TRBD2 (6 bases). Germline V gives CDR1 LGHNA, CDR2 YSLEER. V lost 0 bases and J 0 bases, leaving 12 bases between the germline ends. This CDR3 has 17 residues. The chain's CDR3 is CASSQDRETHSYNEQFF. The CDR3 bases are TGCGCCAGCAGCCAAGACCGGGAGACTCACTCCTACAATGAGCAGTTCTTC.

The chain links TRBV7-9 to TRBJ2-7; perhaps TRBD1 as D (6 bases). The germline CDR1 and CDR2 sequences are SEHNR and FQNEAQ (reference sequence). V lost 9 bases and J lost 2, with 14 bases in between. The CDR3 has 13 residues. Here the CDR3 reads CASSGAIPYEQYF. The DNA of the CDR3 is TGTGCCAGTTCAGGGGCCATCCCCTACGAGCAGTACTTC. The variable domain in full, with the rest retrieved from reference TRBV7-9 and TRBJ2-7, is DTGVSQNPRHKITKRGQNVTFRCDPISEHNRLYWYRQTLGQGPEFLTYFQNEAQLEKSRLLSDRFSAERPKGSFSTLEIQRTEQGDSAMYLCASSGAIPYEQYFGPGTRLTVT.